This T cell receptor beta chain stems from a study of T cell repertoires in cytomegalovirus infection. Study at large: HLA-C-restricted CMV epitopes, recently identified, and well-studied HLA-B-restricted ones were used by the study. Carrying CMV and the relevant HLA type showed in public TCR beta signatures. Study outcomes and limitations: Cumulated frequencies of public TCR beta families served to identify carriers of CMV plus the relevant HLA. CMV-specific TCR beta clonotypes restricted by HLA-C were the ones dominating the ex vivo response.

With 2 bases removed from V and 11 bases from J, the gap between germline ends came to 19 bases. Germline V gene data show CDR1 as SGHDN and CDR2 as FVKESK. The CDR3 has 16 amino acids. TCRdb fed the reads into MiXCR, producing one record per CDR3 protein. Among 830,000 or so distinct CDR3 sequences listed, roughly 33% were seen once. Regarding this clonotype: Its antigen remains unknown.

The sequence derives from a human donor in good health (CMV status not recorded). Some clones in this sample may be carry-over from other donors' samples. The sequencing used cultured CD8+ T cells from PBMCs, collected from culture after CMV antigen stimulation. The chain employs TRBV14 and TRBJ1-6; D gene uncertain. CDR3: CASSQRTRGRSTPLHF. CDR3 bases: TGTGCCAGCAGCCAAAGAACAAGAGGGAGGTCTACACCCCTCCACTTT.